In its sample, the clone carrying this TCR beta chain was seen a few times. Its antigen is not identified. Sorting separated CD4+ and CD8+ T cells out of PBMCs. The V end was cut by 5 bases, the J end by 0 bases, with 8 bases between. The CDR3 is made up of 14 amino acids. The germline gives CDR1 SNHLY, CDR2 FYNNEI. Sequencing used cDNA as its template, made by extracting RNA and reverse transcribing it. Measured with immunoSEQ multiplex PCR; TCRdb has only the in-frame clones, and not every one. The table includes over 150,000 clones, 56% detected once. These data are taken from a study of CD8+ T cells in alopecia areata. Study findings and constraints: Lesional scalp displayed greater clonality than normal scalp, most notably in alopecia totalis/universalis. Scalp sequencing captures resident alphabeta T cells of normal skin too.

Sequences were obtained from CD8+ T cells sorted from blood. This sequence was found in a human donor in good health. The chain links TRBV2 to TRBJ2-4, with D unresolved. CDR3 region: CASSRTIAKNIQYF. CDR3 in DNA: TGTGCCAGCAGTCGTACTATAGCCAAAAACATTCAGTACTTC.